These T cell receptor beta chains were read from a single sample in a study of vaccination and CD4 T cells after COVID-19. These receptors have no identified antigens. Using its own MiXCR run on the PCR reads, TCRdb lists one record per CDR3 protein. The sample consists of around 11,000 distinct CDR3 sequences, around a quarter of them appearing once. The sequencing used CD4+ T cells from blood, cultured in vitro, collected before SARS-CoV-2 vaccination. The source is a human donor who received a COVID-19 vaccine. CDR3s leave out the opening cysteine and the closing phenylalanine or tryptophan.

TRBJ1-6 TRBV7-6 ASNKGGPRFSPLH
TRBJ1-3 TRBV11-3 ASSLAGARNTIY
TRBJ1-1 TRBV6-1 ASTRGTGNTEAF
TRBJ2-1 TRBV10-3 AIRASGGAAYNEQF
TRBJ2-3 TRBV9 ASSVGLSTDTQY
TRBJ2-7 TRBV27 ASSPTGTGAYEQY
TRBJ1-1 TRBV5-1 ASSLGYLNTEAF
TRBJ2-5 TRBV18 ASSSSRGRVETQY
TRBJ1-4 TRBV30 AWSVRWMAANEKLF
TRBJ2-3 TRBV5-1 ASSLGGGSDTQY
TRBJ2-7 TRBV3-1 ASSQVGGRSYEQY
TRBJ2-1 TRBV20-1 SARAQALIADEQF
TRBJ1-2 TRBV5-5 ASTLAGRGLYGYT
TRBJ2-7 TRBV11-3 ASSSTRGSYEQY
TRBJ2-1 TRBV5-6 ASSFRGSALSNEQF
TRBJ1-1 TRBV20-1 SARQGNTEAF
TRBJ1-2 TRBV4-1 ASSQGKGYT
TRBJ2-3 TRBV7-9 ASSSYRGTSTDTQY
TRBJ1-1 TRBV11-3 ASSLGLRLEAF
TRBJ2-5 TRBV30 AWSVLETQY
TRBJ2-6 TRBV21-1 ASSSASRTHTLSSGANVLT
TRBJ1-5 TRBV28 ASRPDRVRNQPQH
TRBJ1-2 TRBV5-1 ASSLQRGRSYGYT
TRBJ2-3 TRBV7-9 ASSLGGVADTRY
TRBJ2-3 TRBV5-1 ASSQVGQGFPSTDTQY
TRBJ1-1 TRBV2 ASSGPLGTEAF
TRBJ2-7 TRBV20-1 SARGGEDYEQY
TRBJ1-1 TRBV18 ASSPGGTDTEAF
TRBJ2-5 TRBV5-1 ASKQGLAQETQY
TRBJ2-5 TRBV5-4 ASSLEGAGETQY
TRBJ2-2 TRBV5-4 ASSFGGAGELF
TRBJ2-2 TRBV11-3 ASSLGQANTGELF
TRBJ1-2 TRBV24-1 ATSDPAGGDGYT
TRBJ1-1 TRBV19 ASQFRDRGILNTEAF
TRBJ1-1 TRBV3-1 ASSQDRRVNTEAF
TRBJ1-1 TRBV30 AWRTDFKIAEAF
TRBJ2-5 TRBV10-3 AISERREETQY
TRBJ2-6 TRBV6-1 ASSRTLSGANVLT
TRBJ1-1 TRBV5-3 ARSLSKLGATEAF
TRBJ2-7 TRBV25-1 ASSGTTGSYEQY
TRBJ2-1 TRBV14 ASSPRGLATDEQF
TRBJ2-1 TRBV9 ASSVEGSGGTSYNEQF